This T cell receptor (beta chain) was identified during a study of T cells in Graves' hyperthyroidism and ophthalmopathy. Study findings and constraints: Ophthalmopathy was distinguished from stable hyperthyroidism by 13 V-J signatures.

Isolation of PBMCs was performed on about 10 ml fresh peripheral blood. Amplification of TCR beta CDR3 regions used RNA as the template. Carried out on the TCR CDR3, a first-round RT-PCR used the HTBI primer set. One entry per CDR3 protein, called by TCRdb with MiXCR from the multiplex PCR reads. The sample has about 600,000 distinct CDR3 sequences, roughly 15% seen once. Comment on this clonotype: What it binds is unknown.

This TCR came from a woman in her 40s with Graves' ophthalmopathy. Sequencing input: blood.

Written as DNA, the CDR3 is TGTGCCAGTAGCACCGGGACAGGGGGCTTCTACGAGCAGTACTTC. It yields the protein CASSTGTGGFYEQYF. The chain employs TRBV19 and TRBJ2-7; 12 nucleotides match TRBD1. The germline gives CDR1 LNHDA, CDR2 SQIVND (reference sequence). J was trimmed by 3 bases and V by 6 bases; bases with no gene match: 6. CDR3 length equals 15 residues.